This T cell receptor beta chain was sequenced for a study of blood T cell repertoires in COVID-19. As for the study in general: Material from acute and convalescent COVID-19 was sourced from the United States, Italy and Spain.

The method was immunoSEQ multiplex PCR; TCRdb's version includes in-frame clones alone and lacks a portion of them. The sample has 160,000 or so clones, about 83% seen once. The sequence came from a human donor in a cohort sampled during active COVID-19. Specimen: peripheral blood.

CDR3 sequence (DNA): TGTGCCAGCAGTTACTCGAACAGTCCCTATGGCTACACCTTC. This gives the protein CASSYSNSPYGYTF. The chain joins TRBV6-5 to TRBJ1-2; no firm D call. This CDR3 region has 14 residues. The germline V gene has CDR1 MNHEY and CDR2 SVGAGI. V lost 0 bases to trimming and J lost 4 bases, with 9 bases between them.